This TCR beta chain was documented in a study of long-term antiretroviral therapy in people with HIV. A v3.0 immunoSEQ assay was performed at survey level. Produced via immunoSEQ multiplex PCR; TCRdb's table is partial and in-frame only. The profile covers 35,000 to 40,000 clones, with 82% appearing a single time and less than 15% taken by the ten largest. The CDR3 consists of 12 residues. The V gene lost 4 bases and the J gene lost 8 bases, with 6 bases spanning the gap. The V gene's germline CDR1 is MNHEY and CDR2 SVGAGI. This clonotype was sampled from a man younger than 35 with HIV. The sample here was unsorted PBMCs, taken 0.3 years after starting antiretroviral therapy. The V call is TRBV6-5, the J call TRBJ1-6; perhaps TRBD1 as D (6 bases). The CDR3 DNA follows: TGTGCCAGCAGTTGGACAGATTCACCCCTCCACTTT. As protein: CASSWTDSPLHF.